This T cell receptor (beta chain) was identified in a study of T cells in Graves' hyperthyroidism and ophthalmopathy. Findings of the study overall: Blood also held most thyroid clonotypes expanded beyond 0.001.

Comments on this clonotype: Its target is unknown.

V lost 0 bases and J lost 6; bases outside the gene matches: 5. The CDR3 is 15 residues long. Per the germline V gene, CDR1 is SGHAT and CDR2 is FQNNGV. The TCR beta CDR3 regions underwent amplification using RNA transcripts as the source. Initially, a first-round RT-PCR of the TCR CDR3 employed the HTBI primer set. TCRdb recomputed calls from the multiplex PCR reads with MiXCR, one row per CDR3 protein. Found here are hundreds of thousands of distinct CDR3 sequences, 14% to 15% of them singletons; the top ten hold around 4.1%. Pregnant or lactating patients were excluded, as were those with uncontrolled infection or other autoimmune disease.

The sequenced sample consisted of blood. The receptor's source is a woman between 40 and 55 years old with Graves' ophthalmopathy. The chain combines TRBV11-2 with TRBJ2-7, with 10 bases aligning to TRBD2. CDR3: CASSLDSSGRREQYF. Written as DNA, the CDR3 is TGTGCCAGCAGCTTAGATTCTAGCGGGAGACGCGAGCAGTACTTC.